This T cell receptor beta chain was recovered during a study of blood T cell repertoires in COVID-19. Profiled with immunoSEQ multiplex PCR; TCRdb holds only in-frame clones, not every one. The data contain around 68,000 clones, 85% to 90% of them singletons. There are 13 residues in the CDR3. V lost 2 bases, J lost 3 bases, and 7 bases lay in between. CDR1 is SGHTA, CDR2 FQGNSA, per germline. The clonotype comes from an elderly man with acute or convalescent COVID-19. The V call is TRBV7-2, the J call TRBJ1-1; a possible D gene is TRBD1 (5 bases). Sequencing used peripheral blood. The CDR3 DNA is TGTGCCAGCAGCTTATACAGGTACACTGAAGCTTTCTTT. Residues: CASSLYRYTEAFF.